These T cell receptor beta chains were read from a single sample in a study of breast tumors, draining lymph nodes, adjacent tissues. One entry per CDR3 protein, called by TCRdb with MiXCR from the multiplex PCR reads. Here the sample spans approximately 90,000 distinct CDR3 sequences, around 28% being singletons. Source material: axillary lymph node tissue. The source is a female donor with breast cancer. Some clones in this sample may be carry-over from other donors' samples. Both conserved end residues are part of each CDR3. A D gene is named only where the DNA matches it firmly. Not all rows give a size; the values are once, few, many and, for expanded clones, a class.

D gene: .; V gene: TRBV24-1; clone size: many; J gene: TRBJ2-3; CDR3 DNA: TGTGCCACCAGTGACCCCGGGACATATAACACAGATACGCAGTATTTT; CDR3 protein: CATSDPGTYNTDTQYF
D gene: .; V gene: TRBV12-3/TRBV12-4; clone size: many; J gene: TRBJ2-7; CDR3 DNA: TGTGCCACCAGCCTCCTGGTGCGGGGTCCGATCTGCGAGCAGTACTTC; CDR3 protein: CATSLLVRGPICEQYF
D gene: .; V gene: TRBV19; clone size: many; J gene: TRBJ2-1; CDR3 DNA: TGTGCCACTCCTCGATGGGGGCCCCAGTTCTTC; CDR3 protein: CATPRWGPQFF
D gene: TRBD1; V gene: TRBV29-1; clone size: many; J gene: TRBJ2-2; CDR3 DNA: TGCAGCGTTGCCGGGACAGGGGTCACCGGGGAGCTGTTTTTT; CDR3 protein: CSVAGTGVTGELFF
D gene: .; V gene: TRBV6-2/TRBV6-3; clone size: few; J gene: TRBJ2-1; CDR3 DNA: TGTGCCAGCAGGATTCCTAGAGGTGAGCAGTTCTTC; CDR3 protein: CASRIPRGEQFF
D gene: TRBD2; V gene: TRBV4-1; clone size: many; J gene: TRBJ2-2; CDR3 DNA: TGCGCCAGCAGCCAAGAAGCCCCTTATGGGGGACTAGCGGGAGCCGGGGAGCTGTTTTTT; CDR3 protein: CASSQEAPYGGLAGAGELFF
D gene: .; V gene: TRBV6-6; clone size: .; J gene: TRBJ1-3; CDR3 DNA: TGTGCCAGCAGTGGAGGGGGGGATTATTCTGGAAACACCATATATTTT; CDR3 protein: CASSGGGDYSGNTIYF
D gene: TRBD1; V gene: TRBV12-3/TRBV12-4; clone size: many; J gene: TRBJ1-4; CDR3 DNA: TGTGCCAGCAGTTGGGGTAGGCAGGGGGCCGGGAAGGCCCGTTTT; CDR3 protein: CASSWGRQGAGKARF
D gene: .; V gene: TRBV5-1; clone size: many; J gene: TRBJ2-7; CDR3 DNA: TGCGCCAGCAGCTTGAAGTCAGGGATCTACGAGCAGTACTTC; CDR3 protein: CASSLKSGIYEQYF
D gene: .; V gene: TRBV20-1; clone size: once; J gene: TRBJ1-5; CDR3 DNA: TGCAGTGCTAGAGCAGGGCCCGGCAATCAGCCCCAGCATTTT; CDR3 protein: CSARAGPGNQPQHF
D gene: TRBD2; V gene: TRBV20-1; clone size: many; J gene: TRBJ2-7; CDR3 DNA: TGCAGTGCTAAGAGGGACTACTACGAGCAGTACTTC; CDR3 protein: CSAKRDYYEQYF
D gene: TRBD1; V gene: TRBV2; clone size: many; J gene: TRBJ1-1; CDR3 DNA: TGTGCCAGCAGTCTACGACAGGGGGGCAACACTGAAGCTTTCTTT; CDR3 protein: CASSLRQGGNTEAFF
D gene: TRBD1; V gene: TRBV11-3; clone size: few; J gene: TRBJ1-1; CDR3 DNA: TGTGCCAGCAGCTTATCGCAGGGGGTTCGCACTGAAGCTTTCTTT; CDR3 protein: CASSLSQGVRTEAFF